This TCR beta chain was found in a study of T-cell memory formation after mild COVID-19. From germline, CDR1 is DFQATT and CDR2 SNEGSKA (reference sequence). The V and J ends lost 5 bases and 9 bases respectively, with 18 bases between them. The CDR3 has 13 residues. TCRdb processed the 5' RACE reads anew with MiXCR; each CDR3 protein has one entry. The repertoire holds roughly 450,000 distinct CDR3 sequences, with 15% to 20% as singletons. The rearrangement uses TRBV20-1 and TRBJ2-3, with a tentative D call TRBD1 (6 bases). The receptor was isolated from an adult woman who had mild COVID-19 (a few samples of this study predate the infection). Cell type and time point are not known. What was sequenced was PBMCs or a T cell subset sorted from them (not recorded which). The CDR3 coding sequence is TGCAGTGCTGCCGGATACAGGGTGTTAACGCAGTATTTT. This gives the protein CSAAGYRVLTQYF.